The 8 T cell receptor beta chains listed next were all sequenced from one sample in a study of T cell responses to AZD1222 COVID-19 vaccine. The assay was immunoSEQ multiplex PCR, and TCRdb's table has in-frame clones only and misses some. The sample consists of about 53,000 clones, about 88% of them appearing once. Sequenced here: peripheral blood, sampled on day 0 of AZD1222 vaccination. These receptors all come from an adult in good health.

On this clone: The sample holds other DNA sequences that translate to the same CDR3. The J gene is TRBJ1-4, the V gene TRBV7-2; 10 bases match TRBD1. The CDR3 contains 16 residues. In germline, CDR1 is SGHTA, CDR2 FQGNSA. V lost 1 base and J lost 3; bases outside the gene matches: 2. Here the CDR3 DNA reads TGTGCCAGCAGCTTAGGGGGACAGGGGTCTAATGAAAAACTGTTTTTT. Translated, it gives CASSLGGQGSNEKLFF.

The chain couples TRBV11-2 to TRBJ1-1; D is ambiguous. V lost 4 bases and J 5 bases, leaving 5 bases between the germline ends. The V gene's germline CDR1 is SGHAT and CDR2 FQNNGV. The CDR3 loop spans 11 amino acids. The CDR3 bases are TGTGCCAGCAGCTCCAATACTGAAGCTTTCTTT. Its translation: CASSSNTEAFF.

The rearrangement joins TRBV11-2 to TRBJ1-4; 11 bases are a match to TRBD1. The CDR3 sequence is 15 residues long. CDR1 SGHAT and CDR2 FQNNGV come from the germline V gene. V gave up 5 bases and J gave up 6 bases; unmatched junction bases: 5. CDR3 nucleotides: TGTGCCAGCAGCCCAGGACAGGGGGCTTATGAAAAACTGTTTTTT. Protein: CASSPGQGAYEKLFF.

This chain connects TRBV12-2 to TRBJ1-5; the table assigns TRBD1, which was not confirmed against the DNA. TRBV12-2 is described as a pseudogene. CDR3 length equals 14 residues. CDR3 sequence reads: CASRSPGNFEPQHF. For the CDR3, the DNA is TGTGCAAGTCGCTCTCCAGGGAACTTTGAGCCCCAGCATTTT.

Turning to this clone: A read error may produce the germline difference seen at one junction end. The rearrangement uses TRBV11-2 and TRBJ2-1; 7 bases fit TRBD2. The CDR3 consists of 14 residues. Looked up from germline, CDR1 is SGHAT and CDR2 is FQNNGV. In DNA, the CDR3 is TGTGCCAGCAGCTTAGAGGTTTCGGCGGGAGAGGTACTCTTC. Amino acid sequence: CASSLEVSAGEVLF.

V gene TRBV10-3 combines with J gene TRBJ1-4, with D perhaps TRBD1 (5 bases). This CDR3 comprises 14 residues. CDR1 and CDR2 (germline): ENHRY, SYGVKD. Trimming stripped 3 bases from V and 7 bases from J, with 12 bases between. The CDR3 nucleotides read TGTGCCATCAGTGATGGGGCGCCGGGTGAAAAACTGTTTTTT. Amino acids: CAISDGAPGEKLFF.

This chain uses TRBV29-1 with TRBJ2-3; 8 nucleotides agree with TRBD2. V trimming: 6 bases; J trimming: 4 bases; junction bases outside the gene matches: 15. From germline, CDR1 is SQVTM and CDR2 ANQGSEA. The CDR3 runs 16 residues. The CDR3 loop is CSVGGYGGRSPDTQYF. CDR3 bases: TGCAGCGTGGGGGGCTATGGCGGGAGGTCCCCAGATACGCAGTATTTT.

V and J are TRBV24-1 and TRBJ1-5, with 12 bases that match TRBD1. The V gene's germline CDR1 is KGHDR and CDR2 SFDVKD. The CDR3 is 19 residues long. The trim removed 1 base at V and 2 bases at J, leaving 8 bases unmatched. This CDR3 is CATSDFKGQGAGGNQPQHF. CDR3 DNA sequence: TGTGCCACCAGTGATTTTAAGGGACAGGGGGCAGGCGGCAATCAGCCCCAGCATTTT.